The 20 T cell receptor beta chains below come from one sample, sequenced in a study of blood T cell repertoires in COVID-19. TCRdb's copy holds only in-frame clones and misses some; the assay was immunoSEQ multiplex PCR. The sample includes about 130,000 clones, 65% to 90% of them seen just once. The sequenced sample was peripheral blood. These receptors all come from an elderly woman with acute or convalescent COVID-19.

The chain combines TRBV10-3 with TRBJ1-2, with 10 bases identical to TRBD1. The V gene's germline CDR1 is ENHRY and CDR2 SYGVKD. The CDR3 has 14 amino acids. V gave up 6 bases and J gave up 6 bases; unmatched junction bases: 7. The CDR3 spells CAISGTGVGNGYTF. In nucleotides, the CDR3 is TGTGCCATCAGCGGGACAGGGGTTGGGAATGGCTACACCTTC.

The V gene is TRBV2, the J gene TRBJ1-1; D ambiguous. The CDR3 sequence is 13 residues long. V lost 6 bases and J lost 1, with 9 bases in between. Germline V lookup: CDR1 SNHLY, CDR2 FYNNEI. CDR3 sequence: CASRAPGNTEAFF. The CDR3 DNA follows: TGTGCCAGCAGGGCACCTGGGAACACTGAAGCTTTCTTT.

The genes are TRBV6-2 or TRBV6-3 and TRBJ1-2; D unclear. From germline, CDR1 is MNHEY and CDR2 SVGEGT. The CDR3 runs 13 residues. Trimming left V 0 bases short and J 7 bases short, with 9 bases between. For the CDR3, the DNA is TGTGCCAGCAGTTACTCGACACAGAGTGGCTACACCTTC. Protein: CASSYSTQSGYTF.

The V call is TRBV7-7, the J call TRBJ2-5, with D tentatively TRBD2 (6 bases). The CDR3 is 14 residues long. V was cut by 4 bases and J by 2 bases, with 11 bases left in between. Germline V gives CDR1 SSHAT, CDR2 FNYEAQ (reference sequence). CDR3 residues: CASSSGLIQETQYF. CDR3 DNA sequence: TGTGCCAGCAGCTCGGGACTGATTCAAGAGACCCAGTACTTC.

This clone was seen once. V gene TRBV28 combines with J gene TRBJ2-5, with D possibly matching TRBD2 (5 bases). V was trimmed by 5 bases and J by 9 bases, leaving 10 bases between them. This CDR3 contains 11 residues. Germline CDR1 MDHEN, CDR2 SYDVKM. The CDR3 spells CASSDRGAQYF. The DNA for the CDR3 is TGTGCCAGCAGTGACCGGGGAGCCCAGTACTTC.

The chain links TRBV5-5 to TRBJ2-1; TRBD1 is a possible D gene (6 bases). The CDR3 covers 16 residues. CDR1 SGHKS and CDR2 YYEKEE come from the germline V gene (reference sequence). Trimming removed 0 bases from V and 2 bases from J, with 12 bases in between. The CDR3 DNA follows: TGTGCCAGCAGCTTGGTTGGACAGACCACCTACAATGAGCAGTTCTTC. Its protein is CASSLVGQTTYNEQFF. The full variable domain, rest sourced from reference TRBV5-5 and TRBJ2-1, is DAGVTQSPTHLIKTRGQQVTLRCSPISGHKSVSWYQQVLGQGPQFIFQYYEKEERGRGNFPDRFSARQFPNYSSELNVNALLLGDSALYLCASSLVGQTTYNEQFFGPGTRLTVL.

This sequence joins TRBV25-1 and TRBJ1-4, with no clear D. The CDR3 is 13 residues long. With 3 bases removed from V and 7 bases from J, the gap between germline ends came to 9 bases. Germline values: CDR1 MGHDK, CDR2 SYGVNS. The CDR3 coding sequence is TGTGCCAGCAGTGACAACATCGTTGAAAAACTGTTTTTT. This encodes CASSDNIVEKLFF.

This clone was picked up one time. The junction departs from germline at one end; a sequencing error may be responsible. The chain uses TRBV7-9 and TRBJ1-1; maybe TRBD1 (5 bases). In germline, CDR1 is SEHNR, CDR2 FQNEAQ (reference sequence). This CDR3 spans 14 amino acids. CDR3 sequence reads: CASRPGVPNAEAFF. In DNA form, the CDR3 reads TGTGCCAGCAGGCCGGGGGTACCGAACGCTGAAGCTTTCTTT.

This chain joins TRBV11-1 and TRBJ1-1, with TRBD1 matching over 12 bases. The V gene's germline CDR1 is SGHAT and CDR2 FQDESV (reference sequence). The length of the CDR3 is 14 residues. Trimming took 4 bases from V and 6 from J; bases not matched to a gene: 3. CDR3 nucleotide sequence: TGTGCCAGCAGCTCGCGGGACAGGGGGCCTGAAGCTTTCTTT. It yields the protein CASSSRDRGPEAFF.

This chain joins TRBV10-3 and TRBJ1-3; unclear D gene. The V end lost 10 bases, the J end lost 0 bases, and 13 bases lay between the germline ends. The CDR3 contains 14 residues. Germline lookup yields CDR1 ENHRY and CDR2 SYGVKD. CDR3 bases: TGTGCCAGTCAGAAAGGGAGCTCTGGAAACACCATATATTTT. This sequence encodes CASQKGSSGNTIYF.

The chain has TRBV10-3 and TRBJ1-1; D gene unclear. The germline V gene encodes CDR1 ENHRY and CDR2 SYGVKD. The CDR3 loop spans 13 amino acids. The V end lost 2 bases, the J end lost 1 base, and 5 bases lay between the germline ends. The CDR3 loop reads CAISEGANTEAFF. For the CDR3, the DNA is TGTGCCATCAGTGAGGGAGCGAACACTGAAGCTTTCTTT.

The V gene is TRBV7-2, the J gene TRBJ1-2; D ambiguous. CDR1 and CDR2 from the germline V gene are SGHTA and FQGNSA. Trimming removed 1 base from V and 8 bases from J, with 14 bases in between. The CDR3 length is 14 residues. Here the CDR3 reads CASSLGTRDGGYTF. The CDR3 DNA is TGTGCCAGCAGCTTAGGTACGAGGGATGGCGGCTACACCTTC.

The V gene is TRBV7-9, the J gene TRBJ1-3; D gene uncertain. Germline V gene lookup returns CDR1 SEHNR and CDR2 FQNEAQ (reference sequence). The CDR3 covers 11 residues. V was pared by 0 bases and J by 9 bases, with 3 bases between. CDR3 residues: CASSLAATIYF. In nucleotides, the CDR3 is TGTGCCAGCAGCTTAGCGGCCACCATATATTTT.

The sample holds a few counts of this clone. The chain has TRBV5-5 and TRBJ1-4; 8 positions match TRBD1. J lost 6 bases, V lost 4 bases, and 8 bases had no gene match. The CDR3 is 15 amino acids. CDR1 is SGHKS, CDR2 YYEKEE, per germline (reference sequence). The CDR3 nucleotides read TGTGCCAGCAGCCACCAGGGGGCAGTGGATGAAAAACTGTTTTTT. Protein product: CASSHQGAVDEKLFF.

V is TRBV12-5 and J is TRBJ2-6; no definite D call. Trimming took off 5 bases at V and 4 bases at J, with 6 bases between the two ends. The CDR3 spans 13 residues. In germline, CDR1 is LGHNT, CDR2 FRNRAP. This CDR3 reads CASGRSGANVLTF. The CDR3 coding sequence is TGTGCTAGTGGTCGGTCCGGGGCCAACGTCCTGACTTTC.

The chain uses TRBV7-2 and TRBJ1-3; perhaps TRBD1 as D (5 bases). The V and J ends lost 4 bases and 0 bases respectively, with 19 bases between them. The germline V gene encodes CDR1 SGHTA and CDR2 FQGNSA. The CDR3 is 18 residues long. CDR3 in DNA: TGTGCCAGCAGCTCCCGCCTGGACGCCGGGGGCTCTGGAAACACCATATATTTT. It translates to CASSSRLDAGGSGNTIYF.

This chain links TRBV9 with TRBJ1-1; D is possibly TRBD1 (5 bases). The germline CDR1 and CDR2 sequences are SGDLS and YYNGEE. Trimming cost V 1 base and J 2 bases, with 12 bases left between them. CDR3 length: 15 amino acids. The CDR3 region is CASSVLSGINTEAFF. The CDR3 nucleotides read TGTGCCAGCAGCGTATTGTCAGGGATCAACACTGAAGCTTTCTTT.

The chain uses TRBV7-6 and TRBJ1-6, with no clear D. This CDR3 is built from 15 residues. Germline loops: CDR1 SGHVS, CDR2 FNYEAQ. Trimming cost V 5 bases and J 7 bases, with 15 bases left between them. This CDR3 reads CASSPSTNVNSPLHF. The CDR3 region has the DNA TGTGCCAGCAGCCCGTCGACAAACGTGAATTCACCCCTCCACTTT.

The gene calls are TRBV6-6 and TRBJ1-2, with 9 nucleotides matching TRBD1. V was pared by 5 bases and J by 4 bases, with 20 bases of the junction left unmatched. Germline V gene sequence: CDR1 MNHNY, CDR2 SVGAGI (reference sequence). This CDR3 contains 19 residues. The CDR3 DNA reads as TGTGCCAGCAGTCCTGACTGGTACAGGGGGCGCAGGATGGTCTATGGCTACACCTTC. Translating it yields CASSPDWYRGRRMVYGYTF.

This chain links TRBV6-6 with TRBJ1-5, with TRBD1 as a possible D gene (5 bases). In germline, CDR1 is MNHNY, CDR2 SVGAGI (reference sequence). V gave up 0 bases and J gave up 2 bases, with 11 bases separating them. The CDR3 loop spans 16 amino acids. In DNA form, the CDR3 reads TGTGCCAGCAGTTACTCGGTGGGGCAGGGCAATCAGCCCCAGCATTTT. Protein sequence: CASSYSVGQGNQPQHF.